These 31 T cell receptor beta chains came from one sample sequenced in a study of T-cell memory formation after mild COVID-19. TCRdb re-derived calls from the 5' RACE reads in MiXCR, one entry per CDR3 protein. This table holds 100,000 to 150,000 distinct CDR3 sequences, less than 6.5% found once. Sequencing was carried out using PBMCs or a T cell subset sorted from them (not recorded which). The receptors shown here come from an adult woman who had mild COVID-19 (a few samples of this study predate the infection). Cell type and time point are not known.

This clonotype was seen a few times. The V and J genes are TRBV12-3 or TRBV12-4 and TRBJ1-2; D gene ambiguous. Trimming shortened V by 5 bases and J by 8 bases, and 12 bases separated the two germline ends. The CDR3 consists of 12 residues. The CDR3 region is CASSRPSGGYTF. CDR3 coding DNA: TGTGCCAGCAGTCGGCCGTCGGGGGGCTACACCTTC.

This clonotype was picked up many times. The V gene is TRBV7-3, the J gene TRBJ2-5; unclear D gene. This CDR3 region has 13 residues. Germline loops: CDR1 SGHTA, CDR2 FQGTGA. The ends were cut back, 2 bases at V and 1 base at J, with 5 bases in the middle. The CDR3 here is CASSLGLQETQYF. The CDR3 nucleotides read TGTGCCAGCAGCTTAGGGCTCCAAGAGACCCAGTACTTC.

This clonotype came up a few times. The chain is built from TRBV10-3 and TRBJ1-2; no clear D gene. Germline CDR1 ENHRY, CDR2 SYGVKD. Trimming stripped 4 bases from V and 5 bases from J, with 8 bases between. The CDR3 is made up of 12 amino acids. DNA for the CDR3: TGTGCCATCAGTGTGACCGGTTATGGCTACACCTTC. Translated: CAISVTGYGYTF.

The chain is built from TRBV4-2 and TRBJ2-3, with a weak D call TRBD2 (5 bases). V was clipped by 3 bases and J by 0 bases, with 13 bases between them. Looked up from germline, CDR1 is LGHNA and CDR2 is YNFKEQ. CDR3 length equals 16 residues. The chain's CDR3 is CASSHQEAISTDTQYF. CDR3 DNA sequence: TGTGCCAGCAGCCACCAGGAGGCAATCAGCACAGATACGCAGTATTTT.

This clonotype was counted many times. The chain employs TRBV9 and TRBJ2-3; 9 nucleotides agree with TRBD2. The V and J ends lost 3 bases and 1 base, in that order; junction bases with no gene match: 6. This CDR3 contains 16 residues. Germline assignment: CDR1 SGDLS and CDR2 YYNGEE. CDR3 in DNA: TGTGCCAGCAGCGCGTTTAGACTAGCGGGCACAGATACGCAGTATTTT. Amino acid sequence: CASSAFRLAGTDTQYF.

The chain joins TRBV20-1 to TRBJ2-2, with D tentatively TRBD1 (5 bases). With 2 bases removed from V and 3 bases from J, the gap between germline ends came to 10 bases. The CDR3 has 14 residues. Germline CDR1 is DFQATT and CDR2 is SNEGSKA (reference sequence). CDR3 amino acids: CSARSAGHTGELFF. The CDR3 region has the DNA TGCAGTGCTAGATCTGCAGGGCACACCGGGGAGCTGTTTTTT.

J is TRBJ1-2 and V is TRBV4-2; 7 bases are shared with TRBD1. CDR3 length: 15 residues. The germline V gene encodes CDR1 LGHNA and CDR2 YNFKEQ. Unmatched junction bases numbered 5, after V lost 0 bases and J lost 4 bases. CDR3 residues: CASSQEMTGSYGYTF. The DNA for the CDR3 is TGTGCCAGCAGCCAAGAAATGACAGGGAGCTATGGCTACACCTTC.

This clonotype was counted at least ten times. This rearrangement joins TRBV24-1 to TRBJ2-2; D remains ambiguous. The CDR3 consists of 14 residues. Germline V lookup: CDR1 KGHDR, CDR2 SFDVKD. Trimming removed 1 base at V and 4 bases at J, with 6 bases between. Here the CDR3 reads CATSDLSGTGELFF. The CDR3 DNA reads TGTGCCACCAGTGATTTATCGGGCACCGGGGAGCTGTTTTTT.

The table lists this clonotype with a few counts. The CDR3 is CASSFAGGRSGANVLTF. In DNA form, the CDR3 reads TGCGCCAGCAGCTTCGCGGGAGGCCGTTCTGGGGCCAACGTCCTGACTTTC. The V gene is TRBV5-1, the J gene TRBJ2-6, with 8 bases lining up with TRBD2. This CDR3 is built from 17 residues. Germline trimming cut 2 bases from V and 1 base from J; bases unmatched to any gene: 5. Germline V gives CDR1 SGHRS, CDR2 YFSETQ.

This clonotype was seen a handful of times. The gene calls are TRBV5-1 and TRBJ2-2, with 7 bases that match TRBD2. This CDR3 spans 14 amino acids. Germline CDR1 and CDR2: SGHRS and YFSETQ. V was pared by 3 bases and J by 5 bases, with 4 bases of the junction left unmatched. The CDR3 sequence: CASSSLGGTGELFF. For the CDR3, the DNA is TGCGCCAGCAGCTCCTTGGGGGGGACCGGGGAGCTGTTTTTT.

This chain links TRBV20-1 with TRBJ1-4, with 10 bases matching TRBD1. The V and J ends lost 2 bases and 5 bases, in that order; junction bases with no gene match: 2. Germline lookup yields CDR1 DFQATT and CDR2 SNEGSKA (reference sequence). The CDR3 loop spans 14 amino acids. CDR3 region: CSARQGQGNEKLFF. CDR3 coding DNA: TGCAGTGCTAGACAGGGACAGGGGAATGAAAAACTGTTTTTT.

In the case of this clonotype: This may come from a read error, since a much larger clone is one base off. The rearrangement links TRBV5-1 to TRBJ2-1, with D tentatively TRBD1 (9 bases). CDR1 is SGHRS and CDR2 is YFSETQ in the germline V gene. The CDR3 runs to 14 residues. DNA of the CDR3: TGCGCCTGCAGCGGGGGACAGGGTAGGGATGAGCAGTTCTTC. Its translation: CACSGGQGRDEQFF.

Comments on this clonotype: A much larger clonotype is one base distant, so this may be a read error. The CDR3 does not close with the conserved phenylalanine or tryptophan, likely indicating a read error. The chain recombines TRBV10-3 with TRBJ2-5; 7 bases agree with TRBD1. Germline lookup yields CDR1 ENHRY and CDR2 SYGVKD. The CDR3 has 15 residues. V was clipped by 5 bases and J by 2 bases; unmatched bases: 8. The CDR3 nucleotides are TGTGCCATCAGTCTAACCCGGGACAGTCAAGAGACCCAGTACCTC. Encoded protein: CAISLTRDSQETQYL.

The chain has TRBV7-9 and TRBJ2-3; no firm D call. The germline V gene encodes CDR1 SEHNR and CDR2 FQNEAQ (reference sequence). Trimming took 5 bases from V and 3 from J, leaving 9 bases between them. The CDR3 is 13 amino acids. CDR3 residues: CASSPRPTDTQYF. The DNA of the CDR3 is TGTGCCAGCAGCCCCCGTCCGACAGATACGCAGTATTTT.

This clonotype occurred many times. The chain employs TRBV12-3 or TRBV12-4 and TRBJ2-1; the match to TRBD2 covers 11 bases. The CDR3 runs 14 residues. V dropped 3 bases and J dropped 7; count of bases not matched to a gene: 2. Written as DNA, the CDR3 is TGTGCCAGCAGTTTGGGACTAGCGGTTAATGAGCAGTTCTTC. Translated: CASSLGLAVNEQFF.

This clonotype was seen many times. The rearrangement links TRBV20-1 to TRBJ2-3, with a weak D call TRBD1 (6 bases). The germline CDR1 and CDR2 sequences are DFQATT and SNEGSKA (reference sequence). V lost 6 bases and J lost 5, with 21 bases in between. The CDR3 covers 15 residues. The CDR3 spells CSALLGTRVLDTQYF. The DNA of the CDR3 is TGCAGTGCGCTACTCGGGACAAGGGTCTTAGATACGCAGTATTTT.

A few counts support this clonotype. V and J are TRBV7-8 and TRBJ1-3, with D unresolved. Germline V gives CDR1 SGHVS, CDR2 FQNEAQ. Trimming cost V 4 bases and J 2 bases, with 6 bases left between them. The CDR3 is 13 residues long. The CDR3 nucleotides are TGTGCCAGCAGCTCCTCTCCTGGAAACACCATATATTTT. This translates into CASSSSPGNTIYF.

The rearrangement uses TRBV6-1 and TRBJ2-7, with 10 bases aligning to TRBD1. V lost 5 bases, J lost 4 bases, and 11 bases stayed unmatched. The germline CDR1 and CDR2 sequences are MNHNS and SASEGT. CDR3 length: 16 residues. The CDR3 reads CASSPLGTGVEYEQYF. CDR3 coding DNA: TGTGCCAGCAGTCCGTTAGGGACAGGGGTAGAGTACGAGCAGTACTTC.

This clonotype has more than one count but fewer than ten. The J gene is TRBJ2-1, the V gene TRBV3-1, with D perhaps matching TRBD2 (6 bases). The CDR3 extends over 15 amino acids. CDR1 LGHDT and CDR2 YNNKEL come from the germline V gene (reference sequence). Trimming shortened V by 0 bases and J by 2 bases, and 8 bases separated the two germline ends. CDR3 sequence reads: CASSQDGRAYNEQFF. CDR3 DNA sequence: TGTGCCAGCAGCCAAGACGGGAGAGCCTACAATGAGCAGTTCTTC.

The rearrangement links TRBV18 to TRBJ1-1; the D is unclear. V was shortened by 3 bases and J by 0 bases, with 5 bases between the two germline ends. The CDR3 totals 13 residues. Germline values: CDR1 KGHSH, CDR2 LQKENI. The CDR3 loop is CASSPGLNTEAFF. CDR3 DNA sequence: TGTGCCAGCTCACCGGGATTGAACACTGAAGCTTTCTTT.

This clonotype has just a few counts. This chain connects TRBV6-5 to TRBJ2-7, with D maybe TRBD2 (5 bases). CDR1 and CDR2 from the germline V gene are MNHEY and SVGAGI. Trimming removed 4 bases from V and 2 bases from J, with 12 bases in between. The length of the CDR3 is 14 residues. The CDR3 region is CASSSREGPYEQYF. The DNA of the CDR3 is TGTGCCAGCAGTTCCCGGGAAGGGCCCTACGAGCAGTACTTC.

This clonotype was detected only a few times. The chain carries TRBV20-1 and TRBJ2-1, with 8 nucleotides matching TRBD2. The germline V gene has CDR1 DFQATT and CDR2 SNEGSKA (reference sequence). CDR3 length equals 15 residues. The V gene end was trimmed by 1 base and the J gene end by 10 bases; junction bases not matched to a gene: 12. Here the CDR3 reads CSARGLSGGLGEQFF. DNA of the CDR3: TGCAGTGCTAGAGGGTTGAGCGGGGGCCTTGGGGAGCAGTTCTTC.

The rearrangement links TRBV12-3 or TRBV12-4 to TRBJ2-7, with TRBD2 as a possible D gene (7 bases). V was shortened by 8 bases and J by 2 bases, with 19 bases between the two germline ends. The CDR3 contains 15 residues. CDR3 loop: CASGVTGRDPYEQYF. The DNA of the CDR3 is TGTGCCAGCGGGGTTACAGGGAGGGACCCCTACGAGCAGTACTTC.

This clonotype has a handful of counts. The rearrangement uses TRBV4-2 and TRBJ2-2, with 9 bases aligning to TRBD1. The trim removed 3 bases at V and 5 bases at J, leaving 10 bases unmatched. Germline loops: CDR1 LGHNA, CDR2 YNFKEQ. The CDR3 length is 17 residues. The CDR3 is CASSQGGTGRGTGELFF. The CDR3 bases are TGTGCCAGCAGCCAGGGCGGGACAGGGAGAGGGACCGGGGAGCTGTTTTTT.

This clonotype was seen at least ten times. CDR3 bases: TGTGCCAGCAGCTTGCCTCAAGGAGGCCGACAGGGGAGAGTCACCGGGGAGCTGTTTTTT. Translated: CASSLPQGGRQGRVTGELFF. V and J are TRBV5-8 and TRBJ2-2; 8 nucleotides line up with TRBD1. The J segment lost 4 bases and the V segment lost 1 base, leaving 18 bases of the junction unmatched. The CDR3 has 20 amino acids. The germline V gene encodes CDR1 SGHTS and CDR2 YDEGEE.

This clonotype was seen more than once but under ten times. A read error may produce the germline difference seen at one junction end. The CDR3 sequence is CAIGDSSYEQYF. The CDR3 nucleotides read TGTGCCATCGGTGACAGCTCCTACGAGCAGTACTTC. The rearrangement links TRBV10-3 to TRBJ2-7, with D possibly TRBD1 on 5 matching bases. The germline gives CDR1 ENHRY, CDR2 SYGVKD. This CDR3 region has 12 residues.

The chain links TRBV7-2 to TRBJ1-2, with D unresolved. Trimming took off 4 bases at V and 4 bases at J, with 13 bases between the two ends. CDR1 is SGHTA and CDR2 is FQGNSA in the germline V gene. The CDR3 is 14 residues long. The CDR3 coding sequence is TGTGCCAGCAGCTCCTCCCATGGATTCTATGGCTACACCTTC. This codes for CASSSSHGFYGYTF. Combining the CDR3 with reference TRBV7-2 and TRBJ1-2 gives the whole variable domain GAGVSQSPSNKVTEKGKDVELRCDPISGHTALYWYRQSLGQGLEFLIYFQGNSAPDKSGLPSDRFSAERTGGSVSTLTIQRTQQEDSAVYLCASSSSHGFYGYTFGSGTRLTVV.

In its sample, this clonotype was seen many times. The chain couples TRBV6-5 to TRBJ2-7; D possibly matches TRBD1 or TRBD2 (5 bases each). The V end was cut by 9 bases, the J end by 3 bases, with 21 bases between. Germline V CDR1 and CDR2: MNHEY, SVGAGI. The CDR3 contains 15 residues. For the CDR3, the DNA is TGTGCCAGTCAGTTAGGGGACCGGGCTTACTACGAGCAGTACTTC. It translates to CASQLGDRAYYEQYF.

This clonotype was recorded many times. The chain couples TRBV24-1 to TRBJ2-7, with 8 positions matching TRBD1. The CDR3 has 15 amino acids. The germline gives CDR1 KGHDR, CDR2 SFDVKD. Trimming took 4 bases from V and 1 from J; bases not matched to a gene: 5. CDR3 amino acids: CATSDPGTGSYEQYF. CDR3 in DNA: TGTGCCACCAGTGACCCCGGGACAGGTTCCTACGAGCAGTACTTC.

The chain links TRBV5-1 to TRBJ1-2, with D perhaps TRBD1 (6 bases). The CDR3 runs to 14 residues. Germline V gene sequence: CDR1 SGHRS, CDR2 YFSETQ. The V end lost 0 bases, the J end lost 7 bases, and 13 bases lay between the germline ends. The CDR3: CASSLEGRGFGYTF. The CDR3 DNA is TGCGCCAGCAGCTTGGAGGGCAGGGGCTTTGGCTACACCTTC. Variable domain in full (rest from reference TRBV5-1 and TRBJ1-2): KAGVTQTPRYLIKTRGQQVTLSCSPISGHRSVSWYQQTPGQGLQFLFEYFSETQRNKGNFPGRFSGRQFSNSRSEMNVSTLELGDSALYLCASSLEGRGFGYTFGSGTRLTVV.

V and J are TRBV20-1 and TRBJ1-5, with 12 bases identical to TRBD1. The CDR3 totals 14 residues. The J segment lost 7 bases and the V segment lost 5 bases, leaving 6 bases of the junction unmatched. CDR1 is DFQATT, CDR2 SNEGSKA, per germline (reference sequence). The CDR3 sequence is CSAVPGQGAQPQHF. The DNA of the CDR3 is TGCAGTGCTGTTCCGGGACAGGGGGCCCAGCCCCAGCATTTT.